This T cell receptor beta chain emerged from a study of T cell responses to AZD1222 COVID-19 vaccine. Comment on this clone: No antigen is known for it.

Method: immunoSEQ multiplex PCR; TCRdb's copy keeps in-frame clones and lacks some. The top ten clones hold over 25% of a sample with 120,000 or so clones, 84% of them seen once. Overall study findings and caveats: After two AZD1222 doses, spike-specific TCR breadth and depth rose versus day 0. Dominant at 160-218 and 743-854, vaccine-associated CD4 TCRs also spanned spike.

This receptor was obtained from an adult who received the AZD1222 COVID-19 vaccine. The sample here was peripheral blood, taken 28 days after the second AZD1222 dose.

Here the CDR3 reads CASSPGTVSYEQYF. Here the CDR3 DNA reads TGTGCCAGCAGCCCCGGGACGGTCTCCTACGAGCAGTACTTC. The chain joins TRBV7-9 to TRBJ2-7; either TRBD1 or TRBD2 may fit D (5 bases each). The CDR3 is 14 residues long. V gave up 5 bases and J gave up 0 bases, with 11 bases separating them. Germline V gives CDR1 SEHNR, CDR2 FQNEAQ (reference sequence).